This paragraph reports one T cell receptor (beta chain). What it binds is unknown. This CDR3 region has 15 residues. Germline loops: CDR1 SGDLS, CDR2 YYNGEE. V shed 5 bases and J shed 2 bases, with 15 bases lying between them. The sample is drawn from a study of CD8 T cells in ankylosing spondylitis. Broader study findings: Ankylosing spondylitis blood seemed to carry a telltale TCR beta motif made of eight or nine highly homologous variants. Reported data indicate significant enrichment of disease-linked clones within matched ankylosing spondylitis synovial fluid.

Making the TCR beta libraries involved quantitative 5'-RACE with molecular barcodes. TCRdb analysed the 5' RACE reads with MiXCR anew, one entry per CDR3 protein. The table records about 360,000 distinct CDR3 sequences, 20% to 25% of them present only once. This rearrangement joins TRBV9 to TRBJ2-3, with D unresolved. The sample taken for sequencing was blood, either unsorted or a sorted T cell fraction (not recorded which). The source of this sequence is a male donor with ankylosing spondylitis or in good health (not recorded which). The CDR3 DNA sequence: TGTGCCAGCAGTTCCCCACCGGGCTTCACAGATACGCAGTATTTT. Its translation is CASSSPPGFTDTQYF.